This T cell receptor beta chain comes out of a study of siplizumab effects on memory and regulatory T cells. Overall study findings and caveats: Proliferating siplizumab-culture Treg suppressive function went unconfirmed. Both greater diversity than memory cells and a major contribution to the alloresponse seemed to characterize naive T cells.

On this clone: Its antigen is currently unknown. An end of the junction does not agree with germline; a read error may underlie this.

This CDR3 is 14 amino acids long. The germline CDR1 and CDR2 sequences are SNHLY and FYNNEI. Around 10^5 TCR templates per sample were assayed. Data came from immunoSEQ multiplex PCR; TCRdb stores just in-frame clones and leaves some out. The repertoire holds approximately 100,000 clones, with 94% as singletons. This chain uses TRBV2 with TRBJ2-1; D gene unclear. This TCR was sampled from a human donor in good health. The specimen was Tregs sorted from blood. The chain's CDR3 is CASSEVLAYNEQFF. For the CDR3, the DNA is TGTGCCAGCAGCGAAGTTCTAGCCTACAATGAGCAGTTCTTC.